The 13 T cell receptor beta chains below were found in one sample sequenced in a study of yellow fever vaccine responses in identical twins. A single record per CDR3 protein comes from TCRdb applying MiXCR to the RT-PCR reads. The table shows approximately 7,200 distinct CDR3 sequences, with about 82% occurring only once. The sequencing used T cells from blood (PBMCs), unsorted or a sorted subset (not recorded which), collected before or after yellow fever vaccination (not recorded which). Receptors originate from a woman in her late teens or twenties who received the yellow fever vaccine.

This sequence joins TRBV11-1 and TRBJ2-5, with 15 bases fitting TRBD2. Looked up from germline, CDR1 is SGHAT and CDR2 is FQDESV (reference sequence). Trimming took 4 bases from V and 4 from J; bases not matched to a gene: 1. The CDR3 is 15 residues long. The CDR3 DNA sequence: TGTGCCAGCAGCTGGACTAGCGGGGGGGCAGAGACCCAGTACTTC. Translating it yields CASSWTSGGAETQYF.

The V gene is TRBV6-2 or TRBV6-3, the J gene TRBJ2-7, with a weak D call TRBD1 (6 bases). V was cut by 0 bases and J by 6 bases, with 21 bases left in between. The germline V gene has CDR1 MNHEY and CDR2 SVGEGT. This CDR3 has 17 amino acids. The CDR3 DNA sequence: TGTGCCAGCAGTTACTCGGCCCCTCAGGGGCTCAGGGGCGAGCAGTACTTC. It is translated as CASSYSAPQGLRGEQYF.

The V call is TRBV5-1, the J call TRBJ2-3, with 7 bases lining up with TRBD2. V lost 3 bases to trimming and J lost 2 bases; unmatched junction nucleotides: 3. The CDR3 contains 14 residues. Germline V gene sequence: CDR1 SGHRS, CDR2 YFSETQ. CDR3 residues: CASSWGGSTDTQYF. DNA for the CDR3: TGCGCCAGCAGCTGGGGGGGATCCACAGATACGCAGTATTTT.

V usage is TRBV11-3 and J usage is TRBJ2-7, with D uncertain. The CDR3 has 15 amino acids. V lost 0 bases and J 4 bases, leaving 13 bases between the germline ends. The germline gives CDR1 SGHNT, CDR2 YENEEA. CDR3 nucleotide sequence: TGTGCCAGCAGCTTAGATCTAGTTCTGGCGTACGAGCAGTACTTC. It yields the protein CASSLDLVLAYEQYF.

This sequence joins TRBV20-1 and TRBJ2-7; D not resolved. The CDR3 extends over 13 amino acids. Germline CDR1 is DFQATT and CDR2 is SNEGSKA (reference sequence). The ends were cut back, 0 bases at V and 3 bases at J, with 9 bases in the middle. CDR3 protein: CSARDRRGYEQYF. CDR3 nucleotides: TGCAGTGCTAGAGATCGGCGCGGCTACGAGCAGTACTTC.

This clonotype has a single count. This chain links TRBV7-3 with TRBJ2-1, with no clear D. The CDR3 consists of 14 residues. The ends were cut back, 0 bases at V and 4 bases at J, with 7 bases in the middle. Germline values: CDR1 SGHTA, CDR2 FQGTGA. The CDR3 loop reads CASSLTGRYNEQFF. As DNA, the CDR3 is TGTGCCAGCAGCTTAACGGGTCGGTACAATGAGCAGTTCTTC.

The sample holds a few counts of this clonotype. This rearrangement joins TRBV28 to TRBJ2-1; 7 nucleotides line up with TRBD1. Germline trimming cut 5 bases from V and 0 bases from J; bases unmatched to any gene: 4. From germline, CDR1 is MDHEN and CDR2 SYDVKM. The CDR3 covers 15 residues. CDR3: CASSLTGSSYNEQFF. The CDR3 bases are TGTGCCAGCAGTCTGACAGGGAGCTCCTACAATGAGCAGTTCTTC.

The rearrangement uses TRBV10-1 and TRBJ2-7; 11 bases align to TRBD1. Per germline, CDR1 WNHNN and CDR2 SYGVQD (reference sequence). With 4 bases clipped from V and 2 bases from J, the junction kept 4 bases outside the gene matches. The CDR3 covers 15 residues. The CDR3 DNA follows: TGCGCCAGCAGTGCCGGGACAGGGGGTACCTACGAGCAGTACTTC. This translates into CASSAGTGGTYEQYF.

CDR3 residues: CASSEVGEQFF. The CDR3 nucleotides read TGTGCCAGCAGTGAGGTGGGTGAGCAGTTCTTC. The gene calls are TRBV13 and TRBJ2-1; no definite D call. V was cut by 6 bases and J by 9 bases, with 9 bases left in between. The CDR3 runs to 11 residues. CDR1 and CDR2 from the germline V gene are PRHDT and FYEKMQ (reference sequence).

The chain has TRBV4-1 and TRBJ1-2; D not resolved. There are 15 residues in the CDR3. Germline loops: CDR1 MGHRA, CDR2 YSYEKL. Trimming stripped 4 bases from V and 4 bases from J, with 16 bases between. Here the CDR3 DNA reads TGCGCCAGCAGCCCTGCCGAGAGGGAGGGCTATGGCTACACCTTC. It is translated as CASSPAEREGYGYTF.

The CDR3 loop is CASSLGSYQGLSGYTF. As DNA, the CDR3 is TGTGCCAGCAGCTTAGGCTCTTACCAGGGGTTATCTGGCTACACCTTC. The genes are TRBV11-3 and TRBJ1-2; possible D gene TRBD1, 6 bases. The CDR3 runs 16 residues. The germline gives CDR1 SGHNT, CDR2 YENEEA. V lost 1 base, J lost 7 bases, and 19 bases lay in between.

The CDR3 sequence: CASSADSTDTQYF. As DNA, the CDR3 is TGTGCCAGCAGCGCAGACTCCACAGATACGCAGTATTTT. This chain connects TRBV13 to TRBJ2-3; D is uncertain. CDR3 length: 13 amino acids. Germline V lookup: CDR1 PRHDT, CDR2 FYEKMQ (reference sequence). Trimming removed 5 bases from V and 2 bases from J, with 8 bases in between.

This chain links TRBV11-1 with TRBJ1-6, with 7 bases matching TRBD1. The CDR3 extends over 14 amino acids. V lost 4 bases to trimming and J lost 7 bases; unmatched junction nucleotides: 4. Germline V CDR1 and CDR2: SGHAT, FQDESV (reference sequence). The CDR3 bases are TGTGCCAGCAGCTCGGGACAGATAAATTCACCCCTCCACTTT. Amino acid sequence: CASSSGQINSPLHF.